The following is a T cell receptor (beta chain) sequence with its context. This entry belongs to a study of cytomegalovirus exposure and HLA in healthy donors. Nominally healthy donors were sampled, though unrecorded immune exposures were likely. A multiplex PCR was run with 60 Vbeta primers and 13 Jbeta primers. This table comes from immunoSEQ multiplex PCR, and its TCRdb copy is limited to in-frame clones, with some not included. The sample shows under 200,000 clones, approximately 72% of them seen only once. The TCR sequence derives from a female donor in good health and CMV-seronegative. The material sequenced was PBMCs.

This chain's CDR3 is CASSKGGGLATTDTQYF. For the CDR3, the DNA is TGTGCCAGCAGCAAAGGTGGGGGACTAGCGACCACAGATACGCAGTATTTT. This sequence joins TRBV21-1 and TRBJ2-3; the table's D call, TRBD2, has no DNA check behind it. TRBV21-1 is deemed a pseudogene. The CDR3 is made up of 17 amino acids.